The entry that follows covers one T cell receptor (beta chain) sequence. TCRdb keeps only in-frame clones here, not all; method: immunoSEQ multiplex PCR. The sample yields 90,000 to 100,000 clones, 89% seen once. Brentuximab vedotin exposure varied, and every patient relapsed after autologous stem cell transplantation. With 0 bases removed from V and 4 bases from J, the gap between germline ends came to 7 bases. The CDR3 sequence is 13 residues long. Per germline, CDR1 GTSNPN and CDR2 SVGIG (reference sequence). This sample was included in a study of PD-1 blockade in classical Hodgkin lymphoma. The clonotype was recovered from a human donor with classical Hodgkin lymphoma. This sample comprised peripheral blood mononuclear cells (PBMCs), obtained before the second cycle of nivolumab. The chain has TRBV30 and TRBJ1-5; unclear D gene. The DNA for the CDR3 is TGTGCCTGGAGTGTGGGCATTAATCAGCCCCAGCATTTT. It codes for CAWSVGINQPQHF. The entire variable domain, with the rest obtained from reference TRBV30 and TRBJ1-5, is as follows: SQTIHQWPATLVQPVGSPLSLECTVEGTSNPNLYWYRQAAGRGLQLLFYSVGIGQISSEVPQNLSASRPQDRQFILSSKKLLLSDSGFYLCAWSVGINQPQHFGDGTRLSIL.